The 10 T cell receptor beta chains in this list originate from one sample, sequenced in a study of CD4 T cell repertoires in COVID-19. Clones were read by immunoSEQ multiplex PCR, and TCRdb kept only the in-frame ones, dropping some. The sample has about 25,000 clones, about 93% seen once. The memory T cells were sequenced right after ex vivo isolation, without culture. This sample comprised circulating follicular helper CD4+ T cells (cTfh) from blood, obtained before the COVID-19 pandemic. All receptors derive from a human donor who had COVID-19.

The V and J genes are TRBV5-1 and TRBJ1-1; TRBD1 agrees at 9 bases. The germline V gene encodes CDR1 SGHRS and CDR2 YFSETQ. J lost 1 base, V lost 0 bases, and 1 base had no gene match. This CDR3 region has 15 residues. This CDR3 reads CASSLGQGENTEAFF. The CDR3 DNA sequence: TGCGCCAGCAGCTTGGGACAGGGGGAGAACACTGAAGCTTTCTTT. The full variable domain, rest sourced from reference TRBV5-1 and TRBJ1-1, is KAGVTQTPRYLIKTRGQQVTLSCSPISGHRSVSWYQQTPGQGLQFLFEYFSETQRNKGNFPGRFSGRQFSNSRSEMNVSTLELGDSALYLCASSLGQGENTEAFFGQGTRLTVV.

The V gene is TRBV10-1, the J gene TRBJ2-7; possibly TRBD1 for D (5 bases). V was cut by 6 bases and J by 3 bases, with 12 bases left in between. CDR1 and CDR2 (germline): WNHNN, SYGVQD (reference sequence). The CDR3 is made up of 13 amino acids. CDR3 region: CASSPDTFYEQYF. CDR3 sequence (DNA): TGCGCCAGCAGCCCGGACACCTTCTACGAGCAGTACTTC.

The chain combines TRBV28 with TRBJ2-7; 10 nucleotides agree with TRBD2. Trimming at V came to 10 bases and at J to 2 bases, leaving 8 bases not matched to a gene. The CDR3 is made up of 14 amino acids. Germline assignment: CDR1 MDHEN and CDR2 SYDVKM. The CDR3 loop is CATLTSGTTYEQYF. As DNA, the CDR3 is TGTGCCACCCTTACTAGCGGGACGACCTACGAGCAGTACTTC.

This sequence joins TRBV19 and TRBJ1-5; no clear D. Germline loops: CDR1 LNHDA, CDR2 SQIVND (reference sequence). V was shortened by 3 bases and J by 4 bases, with 13 bases between the two germline ends. The CDR3 spans 15 residues. The CDR3 is CASSMRVGSNQPQHF. CDR3 sequence (DNA): TGTGCCAGTAGTATGAGGGTCGGGAGTAATCAGCCCCAGCATTTT.

The rearrangement links TRBV5-6 to TRBJ1-2; D possibly corresponds to TRBD1 (6 bases). V lost 4 bases to trimming and J lost 8 bases, with 18 bases between them. Per the germline V gene, CDR1 is SGHDT and CDR2 is YYEEEE. The CDR3 runs to 14 residues. DNA for the CDR3: TGTGCCAGCAGCCATTCGGGGGGCGCTGCGGGCTACACCTTC. Residues: CASSHSGGAAGYTF.

Concerning this clone: The junction does not match germline at one end; this may be a read error. J is TRBJ1-3 and V is TRBV9; D might be TRBD1 (5 bases). This CDR3 is 15 amino acids long. CDR1 SGDLS and CDR2 YYNGEE come from the germline V gene. The CDR3 is CASSVGAGSANTIYF. DNA of the CDR3: TGTGCCAGCAGCGTAGGAGCAGGGTCTGCAAACACCATATATTTT.

This chain joins TRBV18 and TRBJ2-5; TRBD1 agrees at 9 bases. Trimming took 2 bases from V and 9 from J; bases not matched to a gene: 7. CDR1 and CDR2 (germline): KGHSH, LQKENI. This CDR3 spans 14 amino acids. The CDR3 is CASSPGQGLGAQYF. CDR3 bases: TGTGCCAGCTCACCAGGACAGGGGCTTGGGGCCCAGTACTTC.

V and J are TRBV11-1 and TRBJ1-6; weak D call: TRBD1 (6 bases). V was cut by 4 bases and J by 11 bases, with 27 bases left in between. Germline lookup yields CDR1 SGHAT and CDR2 FQDESV (reference sequence). The CDR3 is 18 amino acids. The CDR3 DNA is TGTGCCAGCAGCTCCTCACTTATGGCCGGGACACCCCGTACACCCCTCCACTTT. Amino acids: CASSSSLMAGTPRTPLHF.

The V call is TRBV4-2, the J call TRBJ2-2; 9 bases agree with TRBD2. This CDR3 is built from 17 residues. In germline, CDR1 is LGHNA, CDR2 YNFKEQ. The V segment lost 0 bases and the J segment 2 bases; nucleotides outside the gene matches: 4. The CDR3 loop is CASSQDSAGGNTGELFF. CDR3 DNA sequence: TGTGCCAGCAGCCAAGATTCAGCGGGAGGTAACACCGGGGAGCTGTTTTTT.

This chain connects TRBV5-1 to TRBJ1-3, with D possibly being TRBD1 (5 bases). In germline, CDR1 is SGHRS, CDR2 YFSETQ. The CDR3 consists of 14 residues. Trimming shortened V by 0 bases and J by 4 bases, and 8 bases separated the two germline ends. In DNA, the CDR3 is TGCGCCAGCAGCTTGGCAGGGATCGGAAACACCATATATTTT. The encoded protein is CASSLAGIGNTIYF.